Presented here are 22 T cell receptor beta chains from one specimen sequenced in a study of blood T cell repertoires in COVID-19. Assay used: immunoSEQ multiplex PCR; TCRdb lists only in-frame clones, some missing. The table shows more than 95,000 clones, with about 80% occurring only once. The sequenced sample consisted of peripheral blood. The source of these receptors is a woman aged 50 to 60 with acute or convalescent COVID-19.

This clone was seen more than once but under ten times. The V and J genes are TRBV24-1 and TRBJ1-2; the D is unclear. Germline loops: CDR1 KGHDR, CDR2 SFDVKD. The CDR3 loop spans 13 amino acids. The V gene lost 3 bases and the J gene lost 4 bases, with 8 bases spanning the gap. CDR3 in DNA: TGTGCCACCAGTGATACTCGGTTCTATGGCTACACCTTC. Translation gives CATSDTRFYGYTF.

This clone was detected only a few times. This sample includes further DNA sequences coding for the same CDR3. The chain is built from TRBV5-1 and TRBJ1-1; the match to TRBD1 covers 7 bases. V lost 3 bases, J lost 1 base, and 3 bases stayed unmatched. The germline V gene has CDR1 SGHRS and CDR2 YFSETQ. The CDR3 runs to 14 residues. The CDR3 protein is CASSSGQPNTEAFF. The CDR3 nucleotides are TGCGCCAGCAGCTCGGGACAGCCGAACACTGAAGCTTTCTTT.

This clone turned up a few times. This rearrangement joins TRBV27 to TRBJ1-2; the match to TRBD1 covers 7 bases. The CDR3 runs to 16 residues. The ends lost 2 bases at V and 0 bases at J; junction bases unmatched: 6. The V gene's germline CDR1 is MNHEY and CDR2 SMNVEV (reference sequence). The CDR3 is CASSLTTGAANYGYTF. The CDR3 DNA is TGTGCCAGCAGTTTAACCACAGGGGCGGCTAACTATGGCTACACCTTC.

The V gene is TRBV7-8, the J gene TRBJ2-1, with 7 bases aligning to TRBD2. V shed 0 bases, J shed 8 bases, and the junction held 10 bases outside the gene matches. Germline V gene data show CDR1 as SGHVS and CDR2 as FQNEAQ. The CDR3 sequence is 16 residues long. In nucleotides, the CDR3 is TGTGCCAGCAGCTTAGCGCTCCAGCGGGAAGGACATGAGCAGTTCTTC. Amino acids: CASSLALQREGHEQFF.

This chain joins TRBV3-1 (or the pseudogene TRBV3-2) and TRBJ2-1; 7 bases are a match to TRBD2. Germline trimming cut 6 bases from V and 9 bases from J; bases unmatched to any gene: 2. CDR1 LGHDT and CDR2 YNNKEL come from the germline V gene (reference sequence). The CDR3 length is 11 residues. This chain's CDR3 is CASRREGEQFF. CDR3 sequence (DNA): TGTGCCAGCAGGAGGGAGGGTGAGCAGTTCTTC.

The chain combines TRBV5-1 with TRBJ2-5, with TRBD2 identical over 13 bases. CDR1 and CDR2 from the germline V gene are SGHRS and YFSETQ. There are 17 residues in the CDR3. The junction had 11 bases not matched to a gene; V was cut back by 4 bases and J by 5 bases. The CDR3 DNA sequence: TGCGCCAGCAGCCCCGGGACTAGCGGGGCCTCCAAGGAGACCCAGTACTTC. Residues: CASSPGTSGASKETQYF.

This chain links TRBV27 with TRBJ2-5; D possibly corresponds to TRBD2 (6 bases). Between the trimmed V and J ends, which lost 2 bases and 3 bases, there was a span of 10 bases. CDR3 length equals 14 residues. Germline V gives CDR1 MNHEY, CDR2 SMNVEV (reference sequence). The CDR3: CASSLRVAEETQYF. DNA for the CDR3: TGTGCCAGCAGTTTACGTGTAGCGGAAGAGACCCAGTACTTC.

This chain connects TRBV12-3 or TRBV12-4 to TRBJ2-5; possible D gene TRBD2, 5 bases. The germline V and J ends were trimmed by 6 bases and 0 bases, with 8 bases remaining between them. The CDR3 is made up of 13 amino acids. The CDR3 DNA reads as TGTGCCAGCAGGGACTGGAACCAAGAGACCCAGTACTTC. Protein: CASRDWNQETQYF.

This chain links TRBV28 with TRBJ1-1, with 8 bases that match TRBD1. CDR1 is MDHEN, CDR2 SYDVKM, per germline. The CDR3 runs to 12 residues. The CDR3 DNA follows: TGTGGATCAAGACAGGGGTACACTGAAGCTTTCTTT. As protein: CGSRQGYTEAFF.

J is TRBJ1-1 and V is TRBV5-4; D is possibly TRBD1 (5 bases). Germline V gene data show CDR1 as SGHNT and CDR2 as YYREEE (reference sequence). This CDR3 is 14 amino acids long. The V end lost 0 bases, the J end lost 8 bases, and 14 bases lay between the germline ends. CDR3 in DNA: TGTGCCAGCAGCTTGGCCGGGGGACGGAAGGAAGCTTTCTTT. Its translation: CASSLAGGRKEAFF.

J is TRBJ2-3 and V is TRBV6-5; a weak D match, TRBD2 (5 bases). Germline-derived CDR1 and CDR2 are MNHEY and SVGAGI. The ends were cut back, 4 bases at V and 8 bases at J, with 13 bases in the middle. The CDR3 contains 13 residues. The CDR3 DNA is TGTGCCAGCAGTTCCGCGCATGAGGGTACGCAGTATTTT. It codes for CASSSAHEGTQYF.

The chain is built from TRBV28 and TRBJ1-2, with 10 bases that match TRBD1. V was pared by 6 bases and J by 4 bases, with 11 bases of the junction left unmatched. Per germline, CDR1 MDHEN and CDR2 SYDVKM. The CDR3 runs to 16 residues. CDR3 in amino acids: CASRPGTGEGGYGYTF. The DNA for the CDR3 is TGTGCCAGCAGACCGGGGACAGGGGAAGGGGGCTATGGCTACACCTTC.

This chain joins TRBV18 and TRBJ1-2; TRBD1 might be the D (5 bases). Germline CDR1 and CDR2: KGHSH and LQKENI. Trimming shortened V by 1 base and J by 3 bases, and 9 bases separated the two germline ends. The CDR3 loop spans 14 amino acids. CDR3 coding DNA: TGTGCCAGCTCACCACAGGCCAGGGACTATGGCTACACCTTC. Its translation: CASSPQARDYGYTF.

V is TRBV6-6 and J is TRBJ1-1; 9 bases are shared with TRBD1. Germline CDR1 and CDR2: MNHNY and SVGAGI (reference sequence). The J segment lost 4 bases and the V segment lost 10 bases, leaving 7 bases of the junction unmatched. The CDR3 sequence is 13 residues long. Here the CDR3 reads CATAGQGTTEAFF. The CDR3 DNA is TGTGCCACCGCGGGACAGGGTACCACTGAAGCTTTCTTT.

This clone was observed a handful of times. The rearrangement links TRBV15 to TRBJ1-1; D perhaps matches TRBD1 (6 bases). The ends were cut back, 3 bases at V and 1 base at J, with 9 bases in the middle. Germline CDR1 reads LNHNV; CDR2 reads YYDKDF (reference sequence). The length of the CDR3 is 14 residues. CDR3 DNA sequence: TGTGCCACCAGCAGCCTAGGGGGGAACACTGAAGCTTTCTTT. Amino acids: CATSSLGGNTEAFF.

J is TRBJ2-7 and V is TRBV28; D possibly corresponds to TRBD2 (6 bases). The CDR3 loop spans 15 amino acids. Germline CDR1 MDHEN, CDR2 SYDVKM. The V end was cut by 4 bases, the J end by 4 bases, with 17 bases between. CDR3 nucleotide sequence: TGTGCCAGCAGTTCACGCGGTAGCGGAAAATACGAGCAGTACTTC. Residues: CASSSRGSGKYEQYF. Filled out from reference TRBV28 and TRBJ2-7, the complete variable domain reads DVKVTQSSRYLVKRTGEKVFLECVQDMDHENMFWYRQDPGLGLRLIYFSYDVKMKEKGDIPEGYSVSREKKERFSLILESASTNQTSMYLCASSSRGSGKYEQYFGPGTRLTVT.

This clone was seen a few times. The chain combines TRBV5-6 with TRBJ1-2; no definite D call. This CDR3 contains 14 residues. Looked up from germline, CDR1 is SGHDT and CDR2 is YYEEEE. V lost 0 bases and J 2 bases, leaving 8 bases between the germline ends. The CDR3 DNA follows: TGTGCCAGCAGCTTGGGCAGACTCAACTATGGCTACACCTTC. It encodes CASSLGRLNYGYTF.

The gene calls are TRBV19 and TRBJ2-2; D perhaps matches TRBD1 (6 bases). The CDR3 covers 15 residues. Between the trimmed V and J ends, which lost 6 bases and 6 bases, there was a span of 17 bases. CDR1 is LNHDA, CDR2 SQIVND, per germline (reference sequence). The CDR3 loop is CASRSSTGWAGELFF. CDR3 in DNA: TGTGCCAGTAGGTCGTCAACAGGGTGGGCCGGGGAGCTGTTTTTT. Supplemented by reference TRBV19 and TRBJ2-2, the full variable domain reads DGGITQSPKYLFRKEGQNVTLSCEQNLNHDAMYWYRQDPGQGLRLIYYSQIVNDFQKGDIAEGYSVSREKKESFPLTVTSAQKNPTAFYLCASRSSTGWAGELFFGEGSRLTVL.

Notes on this clone: One junction end disagrees with the germline gene, perhaps due to a read error. The rearrangement joins TRBV30 to TRBJ2-1, with D uncertain. The CDR3 sequence is 12 residues long. In germline, CDR1 is GTSNPN, CDR2 SVGIG (reference sequence). CDR3 DNA: TGTGCCTGGAGTGGATCATCTCATGAGAAGTTCTTC. Protein: CAWSGSSHEKFF. Full variable domain (outside the CDR3, taken from reference TRBV30 and TRBJ2-1): SQTIHQWPATLVQPVGSPLSLECTVEGTSNPNLYWYRQAAGRGLQLLFYSVGIGQISSEVPQNLSASRPQDRQFILSSKKLLLSDSGFYLCAWSGSSHEKFFGPGTRLTVL.

This clone was detected a few times. This chain uses TRBV6-6 with TRBJ2-7; 8 nucleotides line up with TRBD1. With 6 bases clipped from V and 6 bases from J, the junction kept 4 bases outside the gene matches. This CDR3 comprises 12 residues. CDR1 and CDR2 (germline): MNHNY, SVGAGI (reference sequence). This CDR3 is CASSGQGFEQYF. The CDR3 region has the DNA TGTGCCAGCAGCGGACAGGGCTTCGAGCAGTACTTC.

The chain has TRBV19 and TRBJ1-2, with a weak D call TRBD1 (5 bases). The CDR3 is 16 amino acids. The germline gives CDR1 LNHDA, CDR2 SQIVND (reference sequence). Between the trimmed V and J ends, which lost 3 bases and 2 bases, there was a span of 16 bases. CDR3 protein: CASSMYRKELNYGYTF. The DNA of the CDR3 is TGTGCCAGTAGTATGTACAGGAAGGAGCTCAACTATGGCTACACCTTC.

There are a few counts of this clone. This rearrangement joins TRBV10-3 to TRBJ2-1, with D tentatively TRBD2 (6 bases). This CDR3 comprises 13 residues. CDR1 ENHRY and CDR2 SYGVKD come from the germline V gene. Trimming removed 10 bases at V and 7 bases at J, with 17 bases between. As DNA, the CDR3 is TGTGCCACGAGCCTTTTAGCGGAGAATGAGCAGTTCTTC. Protein sequence: CATSLLAENEQFF.